The 24 T cell receptor beta chains listed next were all sequenced from one sample in a study of blood T cells in healthy people across ages. Primed by a sample-barcoded 5' primer and a J-beta primer mix, a second PCR proceeded for about 7 to 11 cycles. TCRdb analysed the 5' RACE reads with MiXCR anew, one entry per CDR3 protein. Of 1.5 million to 2 million distinct CDR3 sequences listed, approximately 30% were seen once; the top ten hold 7.7%. Material for sequencing was blood. These TCRs come from a woman aged 30 to 39 in good health.

This clonotype has a count of ten or more. The rearrangement joins TRBV27 to TRBJ2-7; 8 nucleotides align to TRBD2. The length of the CDR3 is 12 residues. In germline, CDR1 is MNHEY, CDR2 SMNVEV (reference sequence). With 5 bases clipped from V and 12 bases from J, the junction kept 9 bases outside the gene matches. CDR3 amino acids: CASSGPGGRGYF. The CDR3 DNA follows: TGTGCCAGCAGTGGCCCGGGGGGGAGGGGGTACTTC.

This clonotype was counted ten times or more. The chain links TRBV29-1 to TRBJ2-3, with D perhaps assigned TRBD1 or TRBD2 (5 bases each). The germline V gene has CDR1 SQVTM and CDR2 ANQGSEA. This CDR3 is 13 amino acids long. V lost 4 bases to trimming and J lost 0 bases, with 8 bases between them. The CDR3 spells CSVVGTSTDTQYF. The CDR3, as DNA: TGCAGCGTTGTCGGGACGAGCACAGATACGCAGTATTTT.

This sequence joins TRBV20-1 and TRBJ2-1; D is perhaps TRBD1 (5 bases). The J call may be incorrect, as the DNA end agrees better with TRBJ2-7. The CDR3 is made up of 17 amino acids. Germline V gene sequence: CDR1 DFQATT, CDR2 SNEGSKA (reference sequence). The CDR3 DNA follows: TGCAGTGCTAGAATGACAGACCTAACTCCTCCCTACAATGAGCAGTACTTC. Its protein is CSARMTDLTPPYNEQYF.

DNA for the CDR3: TGCGCCAGCAGCCAGGGTTTCTCTGGAAACACCATATATTTT. This translates into CASSQGFSGNTIYF. This chain uses TRBV4-1 with TRBJ1-3; D is unclear. V was pared by 3 bases and J by 0 bases, with 6 bases between. This CDR3 spans 14 amino acids. The germline gives CDR1 MGHRA, CDR2 YSYEKL.

This clonotype was observed a single time. The chain employs TRBV6-6 and TRBJ2-1; 8 positions match TRBD2. This CDR3 comprises 15 residues. Germline V lookup: CDR1 MNHNY, CDR2 SVGAGI (reference sequence). V shed 2 bases, J shed 2 bases, and the junction held 2 bases outside the gene matches. The CDR3 region is CASSYERGTYNEQFF. The CDR3 bases are TGTGCCAGCAGTTACGAGCGGGGGACCTACAATGAGCAGTTCTTC.

This clonotype was observed a few times. The rearrangement joins TRBV28 to TRBJ2-7; 7 bases line up with TRBD1. With 4 bases clipped from V and 2 bases from J, the junction kept 8 bases outside the gene matches. Germline V lookup: CDR1 MDHEN, CDR2 SYDVKM. This CDR3 is 15 amino acids long. The CDR3 loop reads CASSSSGQATYEQYF. The CDR3, as DNA: TGTGCCAGCAGTTCTTCCGGACAGGCCACCTACGAGCAGTACTTC.

This clonotype was detected only a few times. V and J are TRBV28 and TRBJ2-5, with a possible D match to TRBD2 (5 bases). V dropped 10 bases and J dropped 5 bases, with 17 bases sitting between them. The CDR3 length is 13 residues. Germline-derived CDR1 and CDR2 are MDHEN and SYDVKM. CDR3 coding DNA: TGTGCCACCTGGCGGGCTGTCGGGGAGACCCAGTACTTC. This codes for CATWRAVGETQYF.

The CDR3 nucleotides are TGTGCCAGCAGTGGTGCGCTTGGACAGTTGAACACTGAAGCTTTCTTT. It is translated as CASSGALGQLNTEAFF. V gene TRBV6-1 combines with J gene TRBJ1-1; D may be TRBD1 (6 bases). The CDR3 has 16 residues. V was shortened by 4 bases and J by 0 bases, with 15 bases between the two germline ends. Germline lookup yields CDR1 MNHNS and CDR2 SASEGT.

This clonotype was counted many times. The chain has TRBV15 and TRBJ1-2; D is unresolved. This CDR3 is built from 15 residues. Germline V CDR1 and CDR2: LNHNV, YYDKDF (reference sequence). V was pared by 1 base and J by 3 bases, with 12 bases between. The CDR3 loop is CATSRGVRIDYGYTF. CDR3 nucleotide sequence: TGTGCCACCAGCAGAGGTGTCCGAATAGACTATGGCTACACCTTC.

The V and J genes are TRBV19 and TRBJ2-3, with 7 bases lining up with TRBD1. Trimming took 11 bases from V and 2 from J; bases not matched to a gene: 10. Germline V lookup: CDR1 LNHDA, CDR2 SQIVND (reference sequence). The CDR3 consists of 14 residues. The CDR3 region has the DNA TGTGCCTCCTCGGGACAGATAACCACAGATACGCAGTATTTT. The encoded protein is CASSGQITTDTQYF.

Concerning this clonotype: Germline and junction disagree at one end, which may indicate a read error. The gene calls are TRBV7-2 and TRBJ2-3; 10 nucleotides align to TRBD2. Germline assignment: CDR1 SGHTA and CDR2 FQGNSA. The CDR3 has 19 amino acids. CDR3 loop: CASSLAGWTAGGSPDAQYF. The CDR3 nucleotides read TGTGCCAGCAGCCTTGCCGGGTGGACAGCGGGGGGGTCCCCAGATGCGCAGTATTTT. The full variable domain, with the rest looked up from reference TRBV7-2 and TRBJ2-3, is GAGVSQSPSNKVTEKGKDVELRCDPISGHTALYWYRQSLGQGLEFLIYFQGNSAPDKSGLPSDRFSAERTGGSVSTLTIQRTQQEDSAVYLCASSLAGWTAGGSPDAQYFGPGTRLTVL.

This clonotype turned up a few times. V and J are TRBV7-2 and TRBJ1-4; no definite D call. Germline V lookup: CDR1 SGHTA, CDR2 FQGNSA. V lost 4 bases and J 7 bases, leaving 13 bases between the germline ends. The CDR3 loop spans 14 amino acids. CDR3 sequence: CASSSDYGSEKLFF. CDR3 nucleotide sequence: TGTGCCAGCAGCTCCGACTACGGGAGTGAAAAACTGTTTTTT.

This clonotype was counted only a few times. One end of the junction does not line up with germline, which may come from a read error. The J gene is TRBJ2-3, the V gene TRBV18, with D unclear. Per the germline V gene, CDR1 is KGHSH and CDR2 is LQKENI. The CDR3 sequence is 13 residues long. The CDR3 DNA follows: TGTGCCAGCTCACCGCCCGGCACATATACGCAGTATTTT. Encoded protein: CASSPPGTYTQYF.

The sample holds a few counts of this clonotype. The genes are TRBV12-5 and TRBJ1-1, with D possibly TRBD1 on 5 matching bases. CDR1 and CDR2 from the germline V gene are LGHNT and FRNRAP. There are 15 residues in the CDR3. V gave up 5 bases and J gave up 2 bases, with 15 bases separating them. The CDR3 protein is CASGTPGRGNTEAFF. CDR3 sequence (DNA): TGTGCTAGTGGTACTCCGGGACGGGGAAACACTGAAGCTTTCTTT.

This clonotype was recorded a few times. The V gene is TRBV9, the J gene TRBJ2-3; 8 bases line up with TRBD1. The CDR3 sequence is 15 residues long. CDR1 and CDR2 (germline): SGDLS, YYNGEE. After removal of 4 bases from V and 2 bases from J, the junction contained 6 bases not matched to a gene. The CDR3: CASSPGQEITDTQYF. Here the CDR3 DNA reads TGTGCCAGCAGCCCGGGACAGGAGATCACAGATACGCAGTATTTT.

This clonotype was seen many times. The chain is built from TRBV28 and TRBJ2-7; maybe TRBD1 (5 bases). The CDR3 length is 11 residues. The germline V gene encodes CDR1 MDHEN and CDR2 SYDVKM. V lost 3 bases to trimming and J lost 10 bases, with 10 bases between them. This chain's CDR3 is CASSLQGFQYF. The CDR3 nucleotides are TGTGCCAGCAGTTTGCAGGGATTCCAGTACTTC.

The V and J genes are TRBV20-1 and TRBJ2-3, with 8 bases matching TRBD1. This CDR3 comprises 15 residues. CDR1 and CDR2 from the germline V gene are DFQATT and SNEGSKA (reference sequence). The ends lost 6 bases at V and 2 bases at J; junction bases unmatched: 10. In nucleotides, the CDR3 is TGCAGTGCCTCTCCCAGGACAGGGTTCACAGATACGCAGTATTTT. Its translation: CSASPRTGFTDTQYF.

This clonotype was observed a handful of times. This chain's CDR3 is CASSLGYIERGYTQYF. CDR3 nucleotides: TGCGCCAGCAGCTTGGGGTATATTGAGCGGGGATATACGCAGTATTTT. The J gene is TRBJ2-3, the V gene TRBV5-1; 7 bases align to TRBD2. CDR3 size: 16 residues. V lost 0 bases and J lost 7; bases outside the gene matches: 11. Germline V gene data show CDR1 as SGHRS and CDR2 as YFSETQ.

Many counts were recorded for this clonotype. J is TRBJ2-3 and V is TRBV5-1; the match to TRBD2 covers 11 bases. Germline V CDR1 and CDR2: SGHRS, YFSETQ. The CDR3 has 16 residues. J was trimmed by 4 bases and V by 0 bases; bases with no gene match: 4. This chain's CDR3 is CASSLVLAGGSDTQYF. The CDR3 bases are TGCGCCAGCAGCTTGGTGCTAGCGGGAGGCTCAGATACGCAGTATTTT.

In its sample, this clonotype was seen a few times. The chain recombines TRBV20-1 with TRBJ1-6; TRBD1 aligns across 9 bases. Germline trimming cut 0 bases from V and 7 bases from J; bases unmatched to any gene: 7. The CDR3 covers 16 residues. The germline V gene encodes CDR1 DFQATT and CDR2 SNEGSKA (reference sequence). CDR3 amino acids: CSARDWATGGNSPLHF. DNA for the CDR3: TGCAGTGCTAGAGATTGGGCGACAGGGGGAAATTCACCCCTCCACTTT.

The chain is built from TRBV6-6 and TRBJ1-2; D uncertain. The CDR3 loop spans 13 amino acids. Germline assignment: CDR1 MNHNY and CDR2 SVGAGI (reference sequence). V was shortened by 0 bases and J by 9 bases, with 11 bases between the two germline ends. In nucleotides, the CDR3 is TGTGCCAGCAGTTACTCCGGTTCTAGCCGCTACACCTTC. Its protein product is CASSYSGSSRYTF.

The chain joins TRBV11-2 to TRBJ1-1; D remains unclear. The CDR3 loop spans 13 amino acids. Per germline, CDR1 SGHAT and CDR2 FQNNGV. V was shortened by 5 bases and J by 5 bases, with 12 bases between the two germline ends. CDR3 DNA sequence: TGTGCCAGCAGCCCAAGGTCGGGAACTGAAGCTTTCTTT. It yields the protein CASSPRSGTEAFF.

With respect to this clonotype: This may be a read error: a much more frequent sequence differs by one nucleotide. The DNA of the CDR3 is TGTGCCTGGAGTGCCGGGGCCTACGAGCAGTACTTC. Encoded protein: CAWSAGAYEQYF. J is TRBJ2-7 and V is TRBV30; possibly TRBD2 for D (5 bases). The V gene's germline CDR1 is GTSNPN and CDR2 SVGIG (reference sequence). The CDR3 totals 12 residues. V gave up 1 base and J gave up 2 bases, with 6 bases separating them.

This clonotype was seen a few times. This chain joins TRBV28 and TRBJ1-6, with a possible D match to TRBD1 (5 bases). The germline CDR1 and CDR2 sequences are MDHEN and SYDVKM. CDR3 length: 13 residues. V was trimmed by 3 bases and J by 12 bases, leaving 12 bases between them. The CDR3, as DNA: TGTGCCAGCAGTTTGGCAGGGACCGTACCCCTCCACTTT. Its protein is CASSLAGTVPLHF.